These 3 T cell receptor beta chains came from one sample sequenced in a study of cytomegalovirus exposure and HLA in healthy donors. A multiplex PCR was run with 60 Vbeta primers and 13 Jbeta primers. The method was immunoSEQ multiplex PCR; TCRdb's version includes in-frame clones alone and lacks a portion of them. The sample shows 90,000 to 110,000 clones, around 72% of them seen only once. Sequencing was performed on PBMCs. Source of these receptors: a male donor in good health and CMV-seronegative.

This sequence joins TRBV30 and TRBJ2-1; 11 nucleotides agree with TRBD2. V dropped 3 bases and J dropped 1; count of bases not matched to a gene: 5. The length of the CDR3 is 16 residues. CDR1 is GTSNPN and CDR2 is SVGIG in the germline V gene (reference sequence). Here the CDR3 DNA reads TGTGCCTGGAGAGCCCGGACTAGCGGGTCCTACAATGAGCAGTTCTTC. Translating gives CAWRARTSGSYNEQFF.

Here the CDR3 DNA reads TGTGCCAGCAGTTTACCAAGCGGCGGGACCTACAATGAGCAGTTCTTC. As protein: CASSLPSGGTYNEQFF. The V gene is TRBV28, the J gene TRBJ2-1, with D perhaps matching TRBD2 (6 bases). CDR1 and CDR2 from the germline V gene are MDHEN and SYDVKM. The CDR3 totals 16 residues. V lost 2 bases to trimming and J lost 2 bases, with 13 bases between them.

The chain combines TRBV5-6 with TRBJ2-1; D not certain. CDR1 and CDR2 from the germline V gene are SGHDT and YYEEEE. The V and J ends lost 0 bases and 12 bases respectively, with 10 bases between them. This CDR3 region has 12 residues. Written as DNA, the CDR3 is TGTGCCAGCAGCTTGGTCTCACAAATGCAGTTCTTC. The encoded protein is CASSLVSQMQFF.